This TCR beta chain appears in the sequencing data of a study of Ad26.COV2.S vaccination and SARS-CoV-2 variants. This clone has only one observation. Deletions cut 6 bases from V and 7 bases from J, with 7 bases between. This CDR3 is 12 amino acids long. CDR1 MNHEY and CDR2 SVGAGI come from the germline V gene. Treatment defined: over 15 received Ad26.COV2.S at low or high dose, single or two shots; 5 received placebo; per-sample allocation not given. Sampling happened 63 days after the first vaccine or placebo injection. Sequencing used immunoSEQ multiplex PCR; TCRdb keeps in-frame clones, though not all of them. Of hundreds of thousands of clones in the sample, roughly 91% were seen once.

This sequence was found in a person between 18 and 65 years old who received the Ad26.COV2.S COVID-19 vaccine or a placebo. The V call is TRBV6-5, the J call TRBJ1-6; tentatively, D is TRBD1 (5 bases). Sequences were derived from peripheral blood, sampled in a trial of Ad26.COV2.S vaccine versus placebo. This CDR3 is CASSDRNSPLHF. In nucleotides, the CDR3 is TGTGCCAGCAGCGACAGAAATTCACCCCTCCACTTT.